The present T cell receptor delta chain was sequenced within a study of Vδ1+ human thymocytes. CDR3 length equals 22 residues. Germline values: CDR1 TSWWSYY, CDR2 QGS. The V gene end was trimmed by 5 bases and the J gene end by 5 bases; junction bases not matched to a gene: 30. Notes on this clone: The antigen remains undetermined.

Extracted RNA was reverse transcribed into cDNA. Multiplex PCR used pooled V-gene forward primers and a constant-region reverse primer to amplify CDR3s. TCRdb redid the clone calls on the multiplex PCR reads with CATT. Of 21,000 or so delta-chain clones in the sample, around 7.9% were seen once. Findings of the study overall: Highly polyclonal TRG and TRD repertoires with Gaussian CDR3 length distributions appeared in thymus.

V gene TRDV1 combines with J gene TRDJ1; 9 bases align to TRDD3. The specimen sequenced was Vdelta1+ gamma-delta thymocytes from the thymus. Subset indicated: FACS-sorted CD3+ TCRalphabeta- TCRVdelta1+ TCRVdelta2- thymocytes. This sequence was found in a child younger than two who had congenital heart surgery. The CDR3 protein is CALGRGKRSPVNWGTSPDKLIF. Here the CDR3 DNA reads TGTGCTCTTGGGAGGGGGAAACGGTCTCCGGTAAACTGGGGGACCTCCCCGGATAAACTCATCTTT.